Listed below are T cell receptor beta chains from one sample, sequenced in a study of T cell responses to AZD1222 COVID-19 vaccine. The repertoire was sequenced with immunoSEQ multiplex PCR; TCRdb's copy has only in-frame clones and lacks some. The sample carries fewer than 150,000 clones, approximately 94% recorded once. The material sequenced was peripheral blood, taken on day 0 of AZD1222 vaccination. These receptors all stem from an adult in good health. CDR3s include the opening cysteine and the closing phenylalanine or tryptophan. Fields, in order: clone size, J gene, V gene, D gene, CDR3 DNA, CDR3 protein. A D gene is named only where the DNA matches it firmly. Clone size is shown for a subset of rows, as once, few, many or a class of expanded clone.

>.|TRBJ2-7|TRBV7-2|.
TGTGCCAGCAGCTCAAGCGGTGACGAGCAGTACTTC
CASSSSGDEQYF
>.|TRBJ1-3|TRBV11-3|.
TGTGCCAGCAGCTCCGGACCTGGAAACACCATATATTTT
CASSSGPGNTIYF
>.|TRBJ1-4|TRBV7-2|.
TGTGCCAGCAGCTTGCGCGAAAAACTGTTTTTT
CASSLREKLFF
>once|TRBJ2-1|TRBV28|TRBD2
TGTGCCAGCAGCTCCCCCGGGAGCGGGAGTGGGAATGAGCAGTTCTTC
CASSSPGSGSGNEQFF
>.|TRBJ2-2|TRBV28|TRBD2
TGTGCCGCTCTTCCGGCTAGCGGGGTGGGCGGGGAGCTGTTTTTT
CAALPASGVGGELFF
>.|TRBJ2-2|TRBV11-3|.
TGTGCCAGCAGCTTAAGGCAGTCGAACACCGGGGAGCTGTTTTTT
CASSLRQSNTGELFF
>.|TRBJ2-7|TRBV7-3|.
TGTGCCAGCAGCTTAAATGCGGGACCCTACGAGCAGTACTTC
CASSLNAGPYEQYF
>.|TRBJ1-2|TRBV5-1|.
TGCGCCAGCAGCTTCGGACCGGGTCCATTTGGCTACACCTTC
CASSFGPGPFGYTF
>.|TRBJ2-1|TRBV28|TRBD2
TGTGCCAGCAACCGACTAGCGGGAGGCTCCTACAATGAGCAGTTCTTC
CASNRLAGGSYNEQFF
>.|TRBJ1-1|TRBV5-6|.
TGTGCCAGCAGCTCAGGTATGTGGGGACTGAACACTGAAGCTTTCTTT
CASSSGMWGLNTEAFF
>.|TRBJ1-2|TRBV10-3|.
TGTGCCATCAGTGGCAGGGAACTCTATGGCTACACCTTC
CAISGRELYGYTF
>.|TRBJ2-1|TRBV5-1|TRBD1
TGCGCCAGCAGCTTGGGACAGGGGGTCTACAATGAGCAGTTCTTC
CASSLGQGVYNEQFF
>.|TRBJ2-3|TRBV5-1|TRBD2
TGCGCCAGCAGCTTGGAGCTAGCGGGAGTTTCAGATACGCAGTATTTT
CASSLELAGVSDTQYF
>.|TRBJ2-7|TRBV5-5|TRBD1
TGTGCCAGCGGACAGGACTACGAGCAGTACTTC
CASGQDYEQYF
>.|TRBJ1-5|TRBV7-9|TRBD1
TGTGCCAGCAGCTTCGTGACAGGGGGATTTAGCAATCAGCCCCAGCATTTT
CASSFVTGGFSNQPQHF
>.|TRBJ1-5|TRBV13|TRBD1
TGTGCCAGCAGCTCGGCCGGGACAGGTAATCAGCCCCAGCATTTT
CASSSAGTGNQPQHF
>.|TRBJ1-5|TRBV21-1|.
TGTGCCAGCAGAGCAGGGGATAGCAATCAGCCCCAGCATTTT
CASRAGDSNQPQHF
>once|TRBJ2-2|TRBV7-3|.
TGTGCCAGCAGCGCTAGCCCCAGAACCGGGGAGCTGTTTTTT
CASSASPRTGELFF
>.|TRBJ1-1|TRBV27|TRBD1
TGTGCCAGCAGTTCCATAGACAGGGCTCCTGAAGCTTTCTTT
CASSSIDRAPEAFF
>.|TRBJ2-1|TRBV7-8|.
TGTGCCAGCATATCAGGGCAGTCTAATGAGCAGTTCTTC
CASISGQSNEQFF
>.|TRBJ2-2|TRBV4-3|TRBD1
TGCGCCAGCAGCCAAGATTTGAGGGGGCAGGGCACCGGGGAGCTGTTTTTT
CASSQDLRGQGTGELFF
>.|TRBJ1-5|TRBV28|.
TGTGCCAGCTGGGTTATCAATCAGCCCCAGCATTTT
CASWVINQPQHF
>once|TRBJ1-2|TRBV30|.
TGTGCCTGGAGTGGGATTAACTATGGCTACACCTTC
CAWSGINYGYTF
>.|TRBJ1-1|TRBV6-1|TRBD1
TGTGCCAGCAGTGAACTACAGGGGGCGAATAGTGAAGCTTTCTTT
CASSELQGANSEAFF
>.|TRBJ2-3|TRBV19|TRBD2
TGTGCCAGTAGTACTCCGGGACTAGGGAGCACAGATACGCAGTATTTT
CASSTPGLGSTDTQYF
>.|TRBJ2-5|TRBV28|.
TGTGCCAGCAGTGGAGGAGGGCGGGAGACCCAGTACTTC
CASSGGGRETQYF
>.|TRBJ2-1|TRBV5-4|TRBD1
TGTGCCAGCAGCTTGTCTAGGGGGCGCATCGATGAGCAGTTCTTC
CASSLSRGRIDEQFF
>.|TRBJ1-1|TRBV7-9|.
TGTGCCAGCAGCTTACCGATGCGCAGCACTGAAGCTTTCTTT
CASSLPMRSTEAFF
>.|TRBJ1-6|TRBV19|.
TGTGCCAGTAGTATGTTTCTGGGGAGTAATTCACCCCTCCACTTT
CASSMFLGSNSPLHF
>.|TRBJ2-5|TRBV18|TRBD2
TGTGCCAGCTCACCAACGGCGGGAGCTGAGACCCAGTACTTC
CASSPTAGAETQYF
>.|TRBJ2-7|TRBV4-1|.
TGCGCCAGCAGCCAAGATCTGCCAGCCCGCTACGAGCAGTACTTC
CASSQDLPARYEQYF
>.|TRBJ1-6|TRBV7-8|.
TGTGCCAGCAGCTTAGCCCCGAATTCACCCCTCCACTTT
CASSLAPNSPLHF
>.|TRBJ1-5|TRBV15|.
TGTGCCACCAGCAGAGGGGAAGGCAGGGGCCTTAATCAGCCCCAGCATTTT
CATSRGEGRGLNQPQHF
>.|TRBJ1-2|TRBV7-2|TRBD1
TGTGCCAGCAGATTCGACAGGGGAAGGGACTATGGCTACACCTTC
CASRFDRGRDYGYTF
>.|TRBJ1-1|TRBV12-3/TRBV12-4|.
TGTGCCAGCAGTTTCATCGGAACTGAAGCTTTCTTT
CASSFIGTEAFF
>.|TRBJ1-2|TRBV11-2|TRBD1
TGTGCCAGCAGCTTAGACGGACAGGGACGATACTATGGCTACACCTTC
CASSLDGQGRYYGYTF
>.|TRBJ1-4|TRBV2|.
TGTGCCAGCAGTGAGGGCCTTACGAAGGAAAAACTGTTTTTT
CASSEGLTKEKLFF
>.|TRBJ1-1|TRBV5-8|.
TGTGCCAACGGACGCAGGGGCTTGAACACTGAAGCTTTCTTT
CANGRRGLNTEAFF
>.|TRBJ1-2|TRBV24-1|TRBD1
TGTGCCATCCAACCACCGACAGGGAATGGCTACACCTTC
CAIQPPTGNGYTF
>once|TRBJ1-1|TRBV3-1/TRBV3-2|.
TGTGCCAGCACGGGTCTAAGCGCCTCGAACACTGAAGCTTTCTTT
CASTGLSASNTEAFF
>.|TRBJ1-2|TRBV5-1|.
TGCGCCAGCAGCACCGTCCAGAAGAATGGCTACACCTTC
CASSTVQKNGYTF
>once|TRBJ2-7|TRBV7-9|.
TGTGCCAGCAGCTTACACAGTTCCTACGAGCAGTACTTC
CASSLHSSYEQYF
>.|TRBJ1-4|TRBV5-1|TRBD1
TGCGCCAGCAGCTTCGGACAGGGGGCGACTAATGAAAAACTGTTTTTT
CASSFGQGATNEKLFF
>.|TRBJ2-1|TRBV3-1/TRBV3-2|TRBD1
TGTGCCAGCAGCGCTGACAGGGGGAACAATGAGCAGTTCTTC
CASSADRGNNEQFF
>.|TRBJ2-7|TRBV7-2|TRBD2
TGTGCCAGCAGCATTAGCGGGAGGGCCGAGGAGCAGTACTTC
CASSISGRAEEQYF
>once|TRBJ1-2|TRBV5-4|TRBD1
TGTGCCAGCAGCTTGCGCGGGACAGGGGGTGGCTACACCTTC
CASSLRGTGGGYTF
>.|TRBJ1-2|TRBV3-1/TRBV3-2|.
TGTGCCAGCAGCCAAACAACAGCTTATGGCTACACCTTC
CASSQTTAYGYTF
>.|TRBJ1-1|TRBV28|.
TGTGCCAGCAGTTTAAGAGGATCGGACACTGAAGCTTTCTTT
CASSLRGSDTEAFF
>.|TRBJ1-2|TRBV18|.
TGTGCCAGCTCCCCTCGAGGCGGTACTAACTATGGCTACACCTTC
CASSPRGGTNYGYTF